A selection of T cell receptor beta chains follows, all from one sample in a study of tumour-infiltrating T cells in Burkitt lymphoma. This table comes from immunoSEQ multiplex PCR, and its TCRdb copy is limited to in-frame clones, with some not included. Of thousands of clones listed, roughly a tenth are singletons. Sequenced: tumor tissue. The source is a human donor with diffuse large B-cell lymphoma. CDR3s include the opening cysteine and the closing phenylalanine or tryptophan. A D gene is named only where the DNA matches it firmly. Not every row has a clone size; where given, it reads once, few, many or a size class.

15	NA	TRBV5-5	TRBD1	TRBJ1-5	CASSPSDRGLQPQHF	TGTGCCAGCAGTCCTTCCGACAGGGGGCTTCAGCCCCAGCATTTT
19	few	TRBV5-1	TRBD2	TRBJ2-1	CASSADSTSGGVSYNEQFF	TGCGCCAGCAGCGCTGACTCTACTAGCGGGGGTGTCTCCTACAATGAGCAGTTCTTC
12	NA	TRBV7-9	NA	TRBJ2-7	CASSSGVYEQYF	TGTGCCAGCAGCTCAGGGGTCTACGAGCAGTACTTC
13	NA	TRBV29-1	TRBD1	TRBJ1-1	CSAKGQDFTEAFF	TGCAGCGCAAAAGGACAGGACTTTACTGAAGCTTTCTTT
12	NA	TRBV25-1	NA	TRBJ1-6	CASREGNSPLHF	TGTGCCAGCAGGGAGGGGAATTCACCCCTCCACTTT
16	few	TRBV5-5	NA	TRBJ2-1	CASSLLTGSSYNEQFF	TGTGCCAGCAGCCTCCTCACAGGGAGCTCCTACAATGAGCAGTTCTTC
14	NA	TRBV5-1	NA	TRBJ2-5	CASSFYVGLETQYF	TGCGCCAGCAGCTTTTATGTGGGGTTGGAGACCCAGTACTTC
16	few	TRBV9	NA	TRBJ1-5	CASSVDPGLTPQPQHF	TGTGCCAGCAGCGTGGACCCGGGACTGACTCCTCAGCCCCAGCATTTT
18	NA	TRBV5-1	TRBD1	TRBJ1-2	CASSFRGTGGSRDYGYTF	TGCGCCAGCAGCTTTAGGGGGACAGGGGGGTCACGGGACTATGGCTACACCTTC
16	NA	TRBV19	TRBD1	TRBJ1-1	CASSQKNTQGNTEVFF	TGTGCCAGTAGTCAAAAGAATACACAGGGGAACACTGAAGTTTTCTTT
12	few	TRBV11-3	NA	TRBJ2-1	CASSFGTDEQFF	TGTGCCAGCAGCTTCGGTACTGATGAGCAGTTCTTC
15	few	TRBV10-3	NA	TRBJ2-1	CAISPDMSSYNEQFF	TGTGCCATCAGTCCGGACATGAGCTCCTACAATGAGCAGTTCTTC
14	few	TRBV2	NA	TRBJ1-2	CASSVYVGGDGYTF	TGTGCCAGCAGTGTATATGTGGGGGGGGATGGCTACACCTTC
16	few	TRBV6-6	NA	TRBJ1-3	CASTRWLGRSGNTIYF	TGTGCCAGCACCCGCTGGTTGGGAAGATCTGGAAACACCATATATTTT
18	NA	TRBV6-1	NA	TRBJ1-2	CASSEAGAGQSSPYGYTF	TGTGCCAGCAGTGAAGCTGGGGCAGGCCAATCCAGTCCCTATGGCTACACCTTC